The 2 T cell receptor beta chains below were found in one sample sequenced in a study of CD8+ T cells in alopecia areata. cDNA serving as the sequencing template came from extracted, reverse transcribed RNA. Here immunoSEQ multiplex PCR was the method, and the copy in TCRdb shows in-frame clones only, minus some. Of 120,000 or so clones in the sample, approximately 52% were seen once. Treatment specified: oral pan-JAK inhibitor, 5-10 mg twice daily. Here the sequenced sample was CD8+ T cells sorted from blood, taken at week 4, from a patient treated with tofacitinib. The source of these receptors is a human donor with alopecia areata.

This clone was detected only a few times. The J gene is TRBJ2-2, the V gene TRBV2; tentatively, D is TRBD2 (5 bases). CDR3 length equals 15 residues. Trimming took 3 bases from V and 4 from J, leaving 12 bases between them. Germline loops: CDR1 SNHLY, CDR2 FYNNEI. The CDR3 here is CASSERVRGTGELFF. The CDR3 DNA reads TGTGCCAGCAGTGAGCGGGTACGGGGCACCGGGGAGCTGTTTTTT.

The chain carries TRBV30 and TRBJ2-1; tentative D call: TRBD1 (5 bases). This CDR3 has 13 amino acids. Germline CDR1 is GTSNPN and CDR2 is SVGIG (reference sequence). Trimming removed 2 bases from V and 4 bases from J, with 9 bases in between. The CDR3 sequence is CAWSKTEYNEQFF. The CDR3 DNA reads as TGTGCCTGGAGTAAGACAGAATACAATGAGCAGTTCTTC.